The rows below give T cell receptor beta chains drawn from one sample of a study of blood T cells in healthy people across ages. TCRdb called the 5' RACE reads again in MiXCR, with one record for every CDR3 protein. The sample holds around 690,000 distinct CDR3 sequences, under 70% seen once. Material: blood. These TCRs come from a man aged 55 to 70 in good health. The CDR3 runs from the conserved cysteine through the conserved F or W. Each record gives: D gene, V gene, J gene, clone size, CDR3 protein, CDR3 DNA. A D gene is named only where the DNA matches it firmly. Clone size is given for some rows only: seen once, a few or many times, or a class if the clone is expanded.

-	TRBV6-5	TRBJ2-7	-	CASRPHGEYYEQYF	TGTGCCAGCAGGCCACATGGAGAGTACTACGAGCAGTACTTC
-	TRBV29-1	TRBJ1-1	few	CSVAVSLNTEAFF	TGCAGCGTTGCTGTCAGTTTGAACACTGAAGCTTTCTTT
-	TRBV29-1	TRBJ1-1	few	CSVRGARGGSPTEAFF	TGCAGCGTTCGGGGAGCTCGGGGGGGATCCCCCACTGAAGCTTTCTTT
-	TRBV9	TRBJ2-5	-	CVSSVVGGAGETQYF	TGTGTCAGCAGCGTAGTTGGGGGCGCCGGGGAGACCCAGTACTTC
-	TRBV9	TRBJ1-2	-	CASSPQGQIYGYTF	TGTGCCAGCAGCCCCCAAGGACAAATCTATGGCTACACCTTC
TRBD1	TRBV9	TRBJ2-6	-	CASSETGVSLASGANVLTF	TGTGCCAGCAGCGAAACAGGGGTCTCCTTGGCGTCTGGGGCCAACGTCCTGACTTTC
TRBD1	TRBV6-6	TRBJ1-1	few	CASRRQGSPEAFF	TGTGCCAGCAGACGACAGGGATCCCCTGAAGCTTTCTTT
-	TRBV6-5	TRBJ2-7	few	CASSKSYEQYF	TGTGCCAGCAGCAAATCCTACGAGCAGTACTTC
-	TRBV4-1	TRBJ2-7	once	CASSQEGPEQYF	TGCGCCAGCAGCCAAGAGGGTCCCGAGCAGTACTTC
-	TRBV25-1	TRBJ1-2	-	CASRGPGADGYTF	TGTGCCAGCAGAGGCCCGGGGGCTGATGGCTACACCTTC
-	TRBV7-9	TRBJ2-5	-	CASSQGSGLETQYF	TGTGCCAGCAGCCAGGGGTCAGGTTTGGAGACCCAGTACTTC
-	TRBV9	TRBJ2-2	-	CASSKQGNAGELFF	TGTGCCAGCAGCAAACAGGGTAATGCCGGGGAGCTGTTTTTT
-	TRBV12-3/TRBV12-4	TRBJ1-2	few	CASSSRPGINYGYTF	TGTGCCAGCAGTTCCAGACCGGGAATTAACTATGGCTACACCTTC
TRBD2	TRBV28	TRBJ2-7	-	CASSSPLRVAGAPGRFQQYF	TGTGCCAGCAGTTCCCCACTTAGGGTAGCGGGGGCCCCGGGACGCTTCCAGCAGTACTTC
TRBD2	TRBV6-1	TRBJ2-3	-	CASSPSGLAGGITDTQYF	TGTGCCAGCAGCCCCTCCGGACTAGCGGGGGGAATCACAGATACGCAGTATTTT
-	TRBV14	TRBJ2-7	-	CAITDPVGYEQYF	TGTGCCATTACGGACCCCGTGGGGTACGAGCAGTACTTC
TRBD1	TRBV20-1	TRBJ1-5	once	CSADSGTGENQPQHF	TGCAGTGCTGATTCCGGGACAGGTGAGAATCAGCCCCAGCATTTT